Each of the 24 T cell receptor beta chains below was sequenced from the same sample in a study of T cells after yellow fever vaccination. Via MiXCR, TCRdb re-called the 5' RACE reads, giving one row per CDR3 protein. The sample shows roughly 150,000 distinct CDR3 sequences, more than 5.5% of them seen only once. The input for sequencing was CD4+ T cells sorted from PBMCs, taken about 5 days after the first yellow fever vaccination. The receptors were gathered from a young man who received the YFV17D yellow fever vaccine.

The table lists this clonotype with a few counts. The chain recombines TRBV18 with TRBJ2-2; 7 bases agree with TRBD1. CDR1 KGHSH and CDR2 LQKENI come from the germline V gene. The CDR3 totals 13 residues. J was trimmed by 6 bases and V by 4 bases; bases with no gene match: 2. The CDR3 protein is CASSRDSSGELFF. The CDR3 DNA follows: TGTGCCAGCTCACGGGACAGTTCCGGGGAGCTGTTTTTT.

This clonotype has a count of ten or more. The chain uses TRBV7-9 and TRBJ2-3; no reliable D call. Germline V gene sequence: CDR1 SEHNR, CDR2 FQNEAQ (reference sequence). The CDR3 covers 11 residues. Trimming took off 3 bases at V and 6 bases at J, with 4 bases between the two ends. This chain's CDR3 is CASSFADTQYF. In DNA form, the CDR3 reads TGTGCCAGCAGCTTCGCGGATACGCAGTATTTT.

Many counts were recorded for this clonotype. This chain uses TRBV7-9 with TRBJ2-2; D remains ambiguous. Trimming stripped 7 bases from V and 0 bases from J, with 12 bases between. The V gene's germline CDR1 is SEHNR and CDR2 FQNEAQ (reference sequence). The length of the CDR3 is 15 residues. As DNA, the CDR3 is TGTGCCAGCAAACGCGGCGTACCGAACACCGGGGAGCTGTTTTTT. Translated: CASKRGVPNTGELFF.

In its sample, this clonotype was seen many times. V usage is TRBV2 and J usage is TRBJ2-3, with 9 bases identical to TRBD1. The V gene end was trimmed by 5 bases and the J gene end by 5 bases; junction bases not matched to a gene: 5. Germline V lookup: CDR1 SNHLY, CDR2 FYNNEI. The length of the CDR3 is 14 residues. For the CDR3, the DNA is TGTGCCAGCAGTACAGGGGGCATTCGAGATACGCAGTATTTT. Translating gives CASSTGGIRDTQYF.

J is TRBJ1-2 and V is TRBV7-3; 8 bases are shared with TRBD1. J lost 8 bases, V lost 2 bases, and 4 bases had no gene match. The germline gives CDR1 SGHTA, CDR2 FQGTGA. CDR3 length: 13 residues. Written as DNA, the CDR3 is TGTGCCAGCAGCTTAGGACAGGGTGAGGGCTACACCTTC. This encodes CASSLGQGEGYTF.

This clonotype has a handful of counts. The rearrangement uses TRBV6-2 or TRBV6-3 and TRBJ1-2; D might be TRBD1 (5 bases). The CDR3 covers 15 residues. Germline loops: CDR1 MNHEY, CDR2 SVGEGT. V dropped 6 bases and J dropped 7 bases, with 21 bases sitting between them. In DNA form, the CDR3 reads TGTGCCAGCAGCTGGGGCCCGGGCCGCGACTTTGGCTACACCTTC. Translation gives CASSWGPGRDFGYTF.

This clonotype was detected only a few times. The chain employs TRBV11-2 and TRBJ2-7; 11 bases map to TRBD1. CDR3 length: 16 amino acids. CDR1 is SGHAT and CDR2 is FQNNGV in the germline V gene. V was pared by 6 bases and J by 5 bases, with 12 bases of the junction left unmatched. DNA of the CDR3: TGTGCCAGCAGATTTCAACCGGGACAGGGGGTAAACGAGCAGTACGTC. Translated: CASRFQPGQGVNEQYV.

This clonotype showed up many times. The chain combines TRBV7-2 with TRBJ2-3; D tentatively fits TRBD1 or TRBD2 (5 bases each). In germline, CDR1 is SGHTA, CDR2 FQGNSA. V was clipped by 2 bases and J by 8 bases, with 23 bases between them. The CDR3 length is 17 residues. This chain's CDR3 is CASSLRFPWTPRGTQYF. Here the CDR3 DNA reads TGTGCCAGCAGCTTAAGGTTCCCCTGGACTCCAAGGGGTACGCAGTATTTT.

This clonotype was seen repeatedly, ten times or more. The J gene is TRBJ1-5, the V gene TRBV20-1; D might be TRBD1 (5 bases). The CDR3 contains 13 residues. The germline V and J ends were trimmed by 0 bases and 7 bases, with 10 bases remaining between them. The germline CDR1 and CDR2 sequences are DFQATT and SNEGSKA (reference sequence). Written as DNA, the CDR3 is TGCAGTGCTAGAGATCAGGCAGGGCAGCCCCAGCATTTT. Encoded protein: CSARDQAGQPQHF.

This clonotype was seen at least ten times. This rearrangement joins TRBV4-1 to TRBJ1-3; no clear D. Trimming pared 1 base from V and 0 bases from J, leaving 4 bases between. CDR1 is MGHRA and CDR2 is YSYEKL in the germline V gene. CDR3 size: 14 residues. The DNA for the CDR3 is TGCGCCAGCAGCCAAGGCCACTCTGGAAACACCATATATTTT. This gives the protein CASSQGHSGNTIYF.

As regards this clonotype: A much bigger clone sits one base away, suggesting this may be a read error. The V and J genes are TRBV25-1 and TRBJ2-3; possibly TRBD1 for D (5 bases). Germline-derived CDR1 and CDR2 are MGHDK and SYGVNS. The CDR3 sequence is 13 residues long. With 6 bases removed from V and 5 bases from J, the gap between germline ends came to 12 bases. The CDR3: CASRVRVGDTQYF. In nucleotides, the CDR3 is TGTGCCAGCAGGGTCAGGGTTGGAGATACGCAGTATTTT.

This clonotype was seen repeatedly, ten times or more. V and J are TRBV4-2 and TRBJ2-3, with 13 nucleotides matching TRBD2. The CDR3 totals 17 residues. Germline CDR1 reads LGHNA; CDR2 reads YNFKEQ. V was pared by 1 base and J by 7 bases, with 8 bases of the junction left unmatched. CDR3 in DNA: TGTGCCAGCAGCCAAGCATATGGGACTAGCGGGGCAAATACGCAGTATTTT. It is translated as CASSQAYGTSGANTQYF.

At least ten counts were recorded for this clonotype. This chain links TRBV12-3 or TRBV12-4 with TRBJ2-5, with unresolved D. Trimming took off 2 bases at V and 2 bases at J, with 6 bases between the two ends. The CDR3 is 13 residues long. Here the CDR3 reads CASSLNGQETQYF. For the CDR3, the DNA is TGTGCCAGCAGTTTAAACGGGCAAGAGACCCAGTACTTC.

This clonotype was seen at least ten times. The rearrangement joins TRBV28 to TRBJ2-1; D tentatively fits TRBD1 or TRBD2 (5 bases each). V dropped 6 bases and J dropped 7 bases, with 13 bases sitting between them. In germline, CDR1 is MDHEN, CDR2 SYDVKM. This CDR3 comprises 13 residues. The CDR3 spells CASSVVWGNEQFF. For the CDR3, the DNA is TGTGCCAGCAGCGTAGTTTGGGGGAATGAGCAGTTCTTC.

This clonotype was detected ten times or more. The CDR3 spells CASSLDPLSGREFF. The CDR3 DNA is TGTGCCAGCAGCTTAGACCCCCTCAGTGGTCGTGAGTTCTTC. The chain is built from TRBV11-2 and TRBJ2-1; D is unclear. The CDR3 runs to 14 residues. Looked up from germline, CDR1 is SGHAT and CDR2 is FQNNGV. V dropped 0 bases and J dropped 14 bases, with 17 bases sitting between them. The full variable domain, in which reference TRBV11-2 and TRBJ2-1 provide the parts outside the CDR3, is EAGVAQSPRYKIIEKRQSVAFWCNPISGHATLYWYQQILGQGPKLLIQFQNNGVVDDSQLPKDRFSAERLKGVDSTLKIQPAKLEDSAVYLCASSLDPLSGREFFGPGTRLTVL.

This clonotype was counted at least ten times. The chain is built from TRBV2 and TRBJ1-5; 7 bases are a match to TRBD1. The CDR3 has 15 amino acids. V gave up 7 bases and J gave up 0 bases; unmatched junction bases: 6. Per germline, CDR1 SNHLY and CDR2 FYNNEI. DNA of the CDR3: TGTGCCAGCAACATAGGGGGCAATAGCAATCAGCCCCAGCATTTT. This encodes CASNIGGNSNQPQHF.

This clonotype came up many times. This chain uses TRBV11-2 with TRBJ2-2; 8 nucleotides match TRBD1. This CDR3 is built from 15 residues. J lost 4 bases, V lost 2 bases, and 3 bases had no gene match. CDR1 SGHAT and CDR2 FQNNGV come from the germline V gene. CDR3 sequence (DNA): TGTGCCAGCAGCTTACCCGACAGGGGCACCGGGGAGCTGTTTTTT. Protein: CASSLPDRGTGELFF.

Concerning this clonotype: This may be a read error, as it is one base from a much larger clone. The V call is TRBV12-3 or TRBV12-4, the J call TRBJ1-5; D is unresolved. CDR3 length equals 14 residues. The CDR3 nucleotides read TGTGCCAGCAGCTTGTCAGGCTTCAATCAGCACCAGCATTTT. This translates into CASSLSGFNQHQHF.

This chain uses TRBV24-1 with TRBJ2-6; TRBD2 might be the D (6 bases). Trimming took 3 bases from V and 0 from J, leaving 14 bases between them. The CDR3 covers 18 residues. Germline V gene lookup returns CDR1 KGHDR and CDR2 SFDVKD. The CDR3 bases are TGTGCCACCAGTGATCCGGACGGGGACTTCTCTGGGGCCAACGTCCTGACTTTC. It specifies CATSDPDGDFSGANVLTF.

This chain links TRBV6-5 with TRBJ1-6; TRBD1 agrees at 7 bases. CDR1 is MNHEY, CDR2 SVGAGI, per germline. This CDR3 region has 15 residues. Germline trimming cut 5 bases from V and 8 bases from J; bases unmatched to any gene: 9. CDR3 bases: TGTGCCAGCAGTAACCCGACAGGGAAGGATTCACCCCTCCACTTT. This sequence encodes CASSNPTGKDSPLHF.

This clonotype occurred many times. J is TRBJ2-5 and V is TRBV15; 10 bases are shared with TRBD1. The V gene's germline CDR1 is LNHNV and CDR2 YYDKDF (reference sequence). V lost 6 bases to trimming and J lost 4 bases; unmatched junction nucleotides: 5. The CDR3 has 14 amino acids. CDR3 sequence (DNA): TGTGCCACCAGACGGGACAGGGGAGGAGAGACCCAGTACTTC. This encodes CATRRDRGGETQYF.

This clonotype occurred many times. The rearrangement links TRBV7-2 to TRBJ2-3, with TRBD2 matching over 7 bases. The CDR3 covers 15 residues. In germline, CDR1 is SGHTA, CDR2 FQGNSA. J lost 2 bases, V lost 0 bases, and 2 bases had no gene match. CDR3 residues: CASSLARGYTDTQYF. DNA of the CDR3: TGTGCCAGCAGCTTAGCGCGGGGGTACACAGATACGCAGTATTTT. Looking up the rest from reference TRBV7-2 and TRBJ2-3 gives the full variable domain: GAGVSQSPSNKVTEKGKDVELRCDPISGHTALYWYRQSLGQGLEFLIYFQGNSAPDKSGLPSDRFSAERTGGSVSTLTIQRTQQEDSAVYLCASSLARGYTDTQYFGPGTRLTVL.

This chain joins TRBV6-5 and TRBJ1-1; D possibly corresponds to TRBD1 (5 bases). CDR1 and CDR2 from the germline V gene are MNHEY and SVGAGI. This CDR3 contains 15 residues. Trimming cost V 4 bases and J 4 bases, with 16 bases left between them. The CDR3: CASSFGGAAFTEAFF. The CDR3 nucleotides are TGTGCCAGCAGTTTCGGAGGGGCTGCCTTCACTGAAGCTTTCTTT.

This clonotype has at least ten counts. The chain links TRBV5-1 to TRBJ2-7; the match to TRBD2 covers 9 bases. V dropped 1 base and J dropped 7; count of bases not matched to a gene: 6. The CDR3 length is 14 residues. Germline V gene lookup returns CDR1 SGHRS and CDR2 YFSETQ. The DNA for the CDR3 is TGCGCCAGCAGCTTGAGTAGCGGGGGTGGAGAGCAGTACTTC. Translating gives CASSLSSGGGEQYF.